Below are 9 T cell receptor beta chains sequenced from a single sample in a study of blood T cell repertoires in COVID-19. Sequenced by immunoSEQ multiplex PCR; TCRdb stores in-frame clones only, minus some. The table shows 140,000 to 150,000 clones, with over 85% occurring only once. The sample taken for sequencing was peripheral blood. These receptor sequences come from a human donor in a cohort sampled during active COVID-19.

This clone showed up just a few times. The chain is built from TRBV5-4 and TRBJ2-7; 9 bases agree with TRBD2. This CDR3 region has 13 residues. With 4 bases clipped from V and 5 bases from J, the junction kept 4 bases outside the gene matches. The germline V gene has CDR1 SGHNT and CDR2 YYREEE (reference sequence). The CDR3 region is CASSTWTSDEQYF. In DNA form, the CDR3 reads TGTGCCAGCAGCACTTGGACTAGCGACGAGCAGTACTTC.

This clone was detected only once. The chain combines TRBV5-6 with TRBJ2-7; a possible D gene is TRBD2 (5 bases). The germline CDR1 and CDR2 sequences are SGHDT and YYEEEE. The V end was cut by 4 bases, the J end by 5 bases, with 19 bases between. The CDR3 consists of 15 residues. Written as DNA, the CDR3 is TGTGCCAGCAGCCCGGGGTGGGGTATGATCGACGAGCAGTACTTC. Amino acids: CASSPGWGMIDEQYF.

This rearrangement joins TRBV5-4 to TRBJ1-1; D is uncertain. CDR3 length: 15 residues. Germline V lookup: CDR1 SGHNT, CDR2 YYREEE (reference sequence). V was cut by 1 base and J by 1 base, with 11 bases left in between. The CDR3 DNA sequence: TGTGCCAGCAGCTTGTCTCCGACTGCGAACACTGAAGCTTTCTTT. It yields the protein CASSLSPTANTEAFF.

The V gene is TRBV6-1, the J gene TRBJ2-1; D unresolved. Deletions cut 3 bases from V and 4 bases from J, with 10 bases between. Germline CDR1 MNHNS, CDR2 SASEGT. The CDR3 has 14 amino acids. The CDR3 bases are TGTGCCAGCAGTGAGGTAGCCAGTTACAATGAGCAGTTCTTC. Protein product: CASSEVASYNEQFF.

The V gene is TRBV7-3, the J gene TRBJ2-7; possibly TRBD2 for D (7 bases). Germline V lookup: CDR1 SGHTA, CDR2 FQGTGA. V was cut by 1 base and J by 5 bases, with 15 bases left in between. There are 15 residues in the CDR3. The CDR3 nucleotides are TGTGCCAGCAGCTTAATCGGGGGGTCAGGGGACGAGCAGTACTTC. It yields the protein CASSLIGGSGDEQYF.

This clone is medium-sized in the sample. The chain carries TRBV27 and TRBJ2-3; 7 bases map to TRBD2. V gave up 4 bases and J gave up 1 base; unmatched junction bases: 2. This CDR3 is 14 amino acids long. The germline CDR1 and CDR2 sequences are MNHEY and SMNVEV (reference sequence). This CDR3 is CASSSRGGTDTQYF. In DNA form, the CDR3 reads TGTGCCAGCAGTTCCCGGGGGGGCACAGATACGCAGTATTTT.

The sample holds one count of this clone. The CDR3 DNA reads as TGTGCCAGCAGCCAAGAAGTCGGACAGGGTATGGACTATGGCTACACCTTC. This translates into CASSQEVGQGMDYGYTF. The chain recombines TRBV4-2 with TRBJ1-2; TRBD1 matches at 8 bases. Per germline, CDR1 LGHNA and CDR2 YNFKEQ. With 0 bases clipped from V and 3 bases from J, the junction kept 9 bases outside the gene matches. The CDR3 runs to 17 residues.

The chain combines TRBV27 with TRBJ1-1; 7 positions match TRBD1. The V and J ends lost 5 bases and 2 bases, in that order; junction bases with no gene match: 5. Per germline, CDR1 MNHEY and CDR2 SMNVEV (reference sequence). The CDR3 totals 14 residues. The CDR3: CASSGDSLNTEAFF. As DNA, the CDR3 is TGTGCCAGCAGTGGGGACAGCCTTAACACTGAAGCTTTCTTT.

CDR3 residues: CASRDRGYGYTF. The CDR3 DNA reads as TGCGCCAGCAGGGACAGGGGCTATGGCTACACCTTC. The rearrangement uses TRBV10-2 and TRBJ1-2, with 9 bases that match TRBD1. CDR3 length: 12 amino acids. Germline V CDR1 and CDR2: WSHSY, SAAADI. V lost 6 bases to trimming and J lost 4 bases; unmatched junction nucleotides: 0.